The 30 T cell receptor beta chains given below trace back to one sample, sequenced in a study of blood T cell repertoires in COVID-19. TCRdb's copy holds only in-frame clones and misses some; the assay was immunoSEQ multiplex PCR. The sample lists 80,000 or so clones; roughly four fifths were seen once. The source material was peripheral blood. Receptors originate from a man of 80 years or more with acute or convalescent COVID-19.

The V call is TRBV9, the J call TRBJ2-2; D is ambiguous. Germline V gene lookup returns CDR1 SGDLS and CDR2 YYNGEE. V lost 3 bases and J lost 4, with 7 bases in between. This CDR3 comprises 13 residues. CDR3 residues: CASSALITGELFF. DNA of the CDR3: TGTGCCAGCAGCGCACTTATCACCGGGGAGCTGTTTTTT.

The rearrangement joins TRBV5-1 to TRBJ2-1, with a possible D match to TRBD2 (6 bases). V lost 4 bases to trimming and J lost 3 bases, with 14 bases between them. This CDR3 is 15 amino acids long. Germline V gene lookup returns CDR1 SGHRS and CDR2 YFSETQ. The CDR3 sequence: CASSPGGSIYNEQFF. The CDR3 coding sequence is TGCGCCAGCAGCCCCGGGGGATCAATCTACAATGAGCAGTTCTTC.

This clone is a singleton in its sample. This chain links TRBV4-1 with TRBJ1-2; TRBD1 is a possible D gene (5 bases). Germline values: CDR1 MGHRA, CDR2 YSYEKL. Trimming took off 2 bases at V and 8 bases at J, with 18 bases between the two ends. The CDR3 length is 15 residues. In nucleotides, the CDR3 is TGCGCCAGCAGCCAAACTCTACCACAGGAGGGCGGCTACACCTTC. This sequence encodes CASSQTLPQEGGYTF.

The rearrangement uses TRBV19 and TRBJ1-1; 7 bases line up with TRBD1. The CDR3 loop spans 13 amino acids. Germline V lookup: CDR1 LNHDA, CDR2 SQIVND (reference sequence). The junction had 6 bases not matched to a gene; V was cut back by 4 bases and J by 7 bases. The CDR3 DNA follows: TGTGCCAGTAGTACCCGGGACAGAGGTGAAGCTTTCTTT. This sequence encodes CASSTRDRGEAFF. Full variable domain (remainder filled in from reference TRBV19 and TRBJ1-1): DGGITQSPKYLFRKEGQNVTLSCEQNLNHDAMYWYRQDPGQGLRLIYYSQIVNDFQKGDIAEGYSVSREKKESFPLTVTSAQKNPTAFYLCASSTRDRGEAFFGQGTRLTVV.

The chain has TRBV6-2 or TRBV6-3 and TRBJ1-5; 8 bases are shared with TRBD1. Germline V gene data show CDR1 as MNHEY and CDR2 as SVGEGT. Germline trimming cut 6 bases from V and 4 bases from J; bases unmatched to any gene: 8. The CDR3 runs to 15 residues. The CDR3 region is CASSPLDRENQPQHF. The DNA of the CDR3 is TGTGCCAGCAGCCCTTTGGACAGGGAGAATCAGCCCCAGCATTTT.

This clone was detected a few times. The chain uses TRBV29-1 and TRBJ2-7; TRBD1 might be the D (6 bases). V was pared by 6 bases and J by 5 bases, with 14 bases between. The CDR3 runs 12 residues. Germline CDR1 SQVTM, CDR2 ANQGSEA. The CDR3 loop reads CSVAQGINEQYF. CDR3 bases: TGCAGCGTCGCACAGGGCATCAACGAGCAGTACTTC.

The rearrangement joins TRBV6-5 to TRBJ2-7, with 11 bases aligning to TRBD1. Per the germline V gene, CDR1 is MNHEY and CDR2 is SVGAGI. The CDR3 has 14 amino acids. The J segment lost 4 bases and the V segment lost 7 bases, leaving 6 bases of the junction unmatched. The CDR3: CASTLDRGRYEQYF. CDR3 in DNA: TGTGCCAGCACCCTGGACAGGGGGCGATACGAGCAGTACTTC.

The rearrangement uses TRBV27 and TRBJ2-3; 7 bases fit TRBD2. The CDR3 runs to 18 residues. Germline CDR1 is MNHEY and CDR2 is SMNVEV (reference sequence). V shed 2 bases and J 0 bases; nucleotides not matched to a gene: 11. The CDR3 coding sequence is TGTGCCAGCAGTTTAGGGTCTACTAGCGTTGCTAGCACAGATACGCAGTATTTT. This codes for CASSLGSTSVASTDTQYF.

This clone was found a few times. V usage is TRBV30 and J usage is TRBJ1-5; 7 bases are shared with TRBD1. V was pared by 5 bases and J by 1 base, with 11 bases of the junction left unmatched. The CDR3 covers 16 residues. From germline, CDR1 is GTSNPN and CDR2 SVGIG (reference sequence). CDR3 region: CAWYNRGGLSNQPQHF. DNA for the CDR3: TGTGCCTGGTACAACAGGGGTGGTTTGAGCAATCAGCCCCAGCATTTT. Complete variable domain (other parts from reference TRBV30 and TRBJ1-5): SQTIHQWPATLVQPVGSPLSLECTVEGTSNPNLYWYRQAAGRGLQLLFYSVGIGQISSEVPQNLSASRPQDRQFILSSKKLLLSDSGFYLCAWYNRGGLSNQPQHFGDGTRLSIL.

This chain connects TRBV12-3 or TRBV12-4 to TRBJ2-1; D unclear. Trimming pared 6 bases from V and 7 bases from J, leaving 10 bases between. CDR3 length: 12 residues. CDR3 protein: CASSLTPNEQFF. The DNA of the CDR3 is TGTGCCAGCAGCTTAACTCCGAATGAGCAGTTCTTC.

The chain couples TRBV19 to TRBJ1-2; perhaps TRBD1 as D (6 bases). CDR1 and CDR2 (germline): LNHDA, SQIVND (reference sequence). V gave up 5 bases and J gave up 0 bases, with 16 bases separating them. CDR3 length: 16 amino acids. The CDR3 here is CASSLRTVKTNYGYTF. The CDR3 DNA sequence: TGTGCCAGTAGTCTTCGGACAGTGAAAACTAACTATGGCTACACCTTC. Full variable domain (missing parts from reference TRBV19 and TRBJ1-2): DGGITQSPKYLFRKEGQNVTLSCEQNLNHDAMYWYRQDPGQGLRLIYYSQIVNDFQKGDIAEGYSVSREKKESFPLTVTSAQKNPTAFYLCASSLRTVKTNYGYTFGSGTRLTVV.

The J gene is TRBJ2-1, the V gene TRBV11-1; 12 bases are a match to TRBD2. Germline values: CDR1 SGHAT, CDR2 FQDESV (reference sequence). Losses at the gene ends were 5 bases for V and 3 bases for J; bases not matched to a gene: 2. The CDR3 has 15 residues. The CDR3 DNA reads as TGTGCCAGCAGCACTAGCGGGGGGCTCTACAATGAGCAGTTCTTC. Its translation is CASSTSGGLYNEQFF.

The chain has TRBV5-1 and TRBJ1-6; possible D gene TRBD1, 5 bases. Trimming removed 4 bases at V and 1 base at J, with 18 bases between. The CDR3 covers 18 residues. Germline V gene lookup returns CDR1 SGHRS and CDR2 YFSETQ. CDR3 residues: CASSLNPRGGSYNSPLHF. The CDR3, as DNA: TGCGCCAGCAGCCTAAACCCTAGGGGAGGATCCTATAATTCACCCCTCCACTTT.

This chain links TRBV5-1 with TRBJ2-1; 7 nucleotides align to TRBD2. The CDR3 sequence is 16 residues long. V lost 0 bases, J lost 0 bases, and 3 bases stayed unmatched. Germline V gene lookup returns CDR1 SGHRS and CDR2 YFSETQ. The CDR3 loop reads CASSLAGGSSYNEQFF. For the CDR3, the DNA is TGCGCCAGCAGCTTGGCCGGGGGGAGCTCCTACAATGAGCAGTTCTTC. Using reference TRBV5-1 and TRBJ2-1 for the parts outside the CDR3, the full variable domain is KAGVTQTPRYLIKTRGQQVTLSCSPISGHRSVSWYQQTPGQGLQFLFEYFSETQRNKGNFPGRFSGRQFSNSRSEMNVSTLELGDSALYLCASSLAGGSSYNEQFFGPGTRLTVL.

This clone was seen just once. The rearrangement uses TRBV27 and TRBJ1-6; D ambiguous. CDR1 and CDR2 (germline): MNHEY, SMNVEV (reference sequence). V was cut by 7 bases and J by 10 bases, with 11 bases left in between. CDR3 length equals 12 residues. CDR3 loop: CASTQGASPLHF. CDR3 nucleotides: TGTGCCAGCACACAAGGAGCCTCACCCCTCCACTTT.

The chain joins TRBV7-9 to TRBJ2-5, with D unresolved. In germline, CDR1 is SEHNR, CDR2 FQNEAQ (reference sequence). V gave up 5 bases and J gave up 1 base, with 11 bases separating them. The CDR3 has 14 amino acids. In nucleotides, the CDR3 is TGTGCCAGCAGCCTAGGCGGAGCCCAAGAGACCCAGTACTTC. This sequence encodes CASSLGGAQETQYF.

The chain uses TRBV5-1 and TRBJ2-3; 13 bases are a match to TRBD2. Germline V gives CDR1 SGHRS, CDR2 YFSETQ. Germline trimming cut 3 bases from V and 5 bases from J; bases unmatched to any gene: 9. CDR3 length: 17 residues. The CDR3 nucleotides read TGCGCCAGCAGCTCGACTAGCGGGGGGCACCGGGGAGATACGCAGTATTTT. Translating it yields CASSSTSGGHRGDTQYF.

The rearrangement uses TRBV5-6 and TRBJ2-1; tentatively, D is TRBD1 (6 bases). This CDR3 is 13 amino acids long. V was clipped by 2 bases and J by 9 bases, with 12 bases between them. Germline CDR1 is SGHDT and CDR2 is YYEEEE. CDR3 DNA sequence: TGTGCCAGCAGCTTTGGACAGACCGGTGAGCAGTTCTTC. This sequence encodes CASSFGQTGEQFF.

The V call is TRBV11-2, the J call TRBJ1-3, with D possibly being TRBD1 (5 bases). The germline CDR1 and CDR2 sequences are SGHAT and FQNNGV. V dropped 2 bases and J dropped 2 bases, with 13 bases sitting between them. This CDR3 spans 16 amino acids. The CDR3 spells CASSLLQGGAGNTIYF. CDR3 nucleotide sequence: TGTGCCAGCAGCTTACTTCAGGGAGGAGCTGGAAACACCATATATTTT.

This rearrangement joins TRBV29-1 to TRBJ2-5; D is undetermined. The germline V gene encodes CDR1 SQVTM and CDR2 ANQGSEA. The CDR3 is 14 amino acids. V shed 2 bases and J shed 2 bases, with 12 bases lying between them. Written as DNA, the CDR3 is TGCAGCGTTGAATCTGCACAGCCACAAGAGACCCAGTACTTC. Its protein is CSVESAQPQETQYF.

The CDR3 nucleotides read TGTGCCAGCAGAAGCCCTCGGGAGTCCTACGAGCAGTACTTC. Protein sequence: CASRSPRESYEQYF. V and J are TRBV11-2 and TRBJ2-7; perhaps TRBD2 as D (6 bases). The germline V and J ends were trimmed by 6 bases and 1 base, with 13 bases remaining between them. CDR1 SGHAT and CDR2 FQNNGV come from the germline V gene. CDR3 size: 14 residues.

The chain is built from TRBV24-1 and TRBJ2-7; no firm D call. V was cut by 1 base and J by 2 bases, with 14 bases left in between. The germline V gene has CDR1 KGHDR and CDR2 SFDVKD. The length of the CDR3 is 16 residues. The CDR3 sequence is CATSDLQRLYTYEQYF. CDR3 nucleotides: TGTGCCACCAGTGATTTACAACGACTCTACACCTACGAGCAGTACTTC.

The chain has TRBV19 and TRBJ2-2; 12 positions match TRBD1. This CDR3 has 15 amino acids. Germline V gene data show CDR1 as LNHDA and CDR2 as SQIVND (reference sequence). Unmatched junction bases numbered 6, after V lost 7 bases and J lost 6 bases. The CDR3 coding sequence is TGTGCCAGTAACAGGGGGACAGGGGGCCCCGGGGAGCTGTTTTTT. Amino acids: CASNRGTGGPGELFF.

The chain links TRBV10-3 to TRBJ2-6; D is unresolved. The CDR3 length is 13 residues. CDR1 ENHRY and CDR2 SYGVKD come from the germline V gene. Trimming left V 7 bases short and J 4 bases short, with 8 bases between. CDR3 DNA: TGTGCCATCATGGGCGTGGGGGCCAACGTCCTGACTTTC. Translation gives CAIMGVGANVLTF.

This clone was observed once. V is TRBV6-5 and J is TRBJ2-7; the D gene is possibly TRBD1 (6 bases). The CDR3 length is 13 residues. V was clipped by 5 bases and J by 1 base, with 9 bases between them. Per germline, CDR1 MNHEY and CDR2 SVGAGI. This chain's CDR3 is CASSRTDSYEQYF. Written as DNA, the CDR3 is TGTGCCAGCAGTCGGACAGATTCCTACGAGCAGTACTTC.

The V and J genes are TRBV18 and TRBJ1-2; maybe TRBD1 (5 bases). Germline CDR1 is KGHSH and CDR2 is LQKENI. The CDR3 consists of 13 residues. Trimming took off 2 bases at V and 7 bases at J, with 11 bases between the two ends. This CDR3 is CASSPDSGGGYTF. The CDR3 nucleotides are TGTGCCAGCTCACCAGACTCCGGGGGTGGCTACACCTTC.

The gene calls are TRBV19 and TRBJ2-5; TRBD1 aligns across 7 bases. This CDR3 is built from 13 residues. Looked up from germline, CDR1 is LNHDA and CDR2 is SQIVND (reference sequence). Trimming took 10 bases from V and 2 from J; bases not matched to a gene: 7. CDR3 sequence: CATRGPPQETQYF. In DNA, the CDR3 is TGTGCCACAAGGGGGCCCCCACAAGAGACCCAGTACTTC. Full variable domain (outside the CDR3, taken from reference TRBV19 and TRBJ2-5): DGGITQSPKYLFRKEGQNVTLSCEQNLNHDAMYWYRQDPGQGLRLIYYSQIVNDFQKGDIAEGYSVSREKKESFPLTVTSAQKNPTAFYLCATRGPPQETQYFGPGTRLLVL.

CDR3 sequence reads: CASSLGQVGSYEQYF. The CDR3 nucleotides are TGTGCCAGCAGCCTCGGACAGGTTGGATCCTACGAGCAGTACTTC. This chain uses TRBV11-3 with TRBJ2-7; TRBD1 matches 7 bases. With 5 bases clipped from V and 1 base from J, the junction kept 8 bases outside the gene matches. Germline values: CDR1 SGHNT, CDR2 YENEEA. The CDR3 has 15 amino acids.

The rearrangement uses TRBV11-2 and TRBJ2-7; TRBD2 is a possible D gene (6 bases). Trimming cost V 5 bases and J 1 base, with 21 bases left between them. This CDR3 contains 17 residues. Looked up from germline, CDR1 is SGHAT and CDR2 is FQNNGV. CDR3 in DNA: TGTGCCAGCAGCACTCAGCGTGTGGGGACTGTATCCTACGAGCAGTACTTC. Translation: CASSTQRVGTVSYEQYF.

The chain employs TRBV18 and TRBJ2-7, with D perhaps TRBD1 (6 bases). The CDR3 length is 13 residues. The germline V gene has CDR1 KGHSH and CDR2 LQKENI. V lost 4 bases to trimming and J lost 1 base, with 8 bases between them. CDR3 loop: CASSRTGSYEQYF. CDR3 DNA sequence: TGTGCCAGCTCACGAACAGGGTCCTACGAGCAGTACTTC.